Each of the 20 T cell receptor beta chains below was sequenced from the same sample in a study of blood T cell repertoires in COVID-19. Sequenced by immunoSEQ multiplex PCR; TCRdb stores in-frame clones only, minus some. The data contain 150,000 or so clones, around 87% of them singletons. Sequencing was done on a sample of peripheral blood. The receptors shown here come from a man aged 60-69 years with COVID-19, enrolled during active disease.

This sequence joins TRBV6-6 and TRBJ2-7; 10 bases map to TRBD2. Germline CDR1 and CDR2: MNHNY and SVGAGI (reference sequence). The CDR3 is 14 residues long. V shed 5 bases, J shed 3 bases, and the junction held 4 bases outside the gene matches. CDR3 amino acids: CASSLGTSVYEQYF. CDR3 nucleotide sequence: TGTGCCAGCAGTCTGGGGACTAGCGTCTACGAGCAGTACTTC.

With respect to this clone: The sample holds other DNA sequences that translate to the same CDR3. The V call is TRBV12-3 or TRBV12-4, the J call TRBJ1-2, with D uncertain. V gave up 1 base and J gave up 4 bases, with 7 bases separating them. CDR3 length: 13 amino acids. The CDR3 sequence is CASSLGRRYGYTF. In DNA, the CDR3 is TGTGCCAGCAGTTTAGGGAGACGCTATGGCTACACCTTC.

V gene TRBV5-1 combines with J gene TRBJ2-1; TRBD1 aligns across 8 bases. In germline, CDR1 is SGHRS, CDR2 YFSETQ. The V and J ends lost 5 bases and 4 bases, in that order; junction bases with no gene match: 8. This CDR3 is built from 15 residues. The CDR3 region is CASRSGTGDYNEQFF. CDR3 in DNA: TGCGCCAGCAGATCTGGGACAGGAGATTACAATGAGCAGTTCTTC.

The chain has TRBV7-6 and TRBJ1-6; 9 bases are shared with TRBD1. Trimming at V came to 5 bases and at J to 7 bases, leaving 6 bases not matched to a gene. The CDR3 sequence is 15 residues long. The germline V gene encodes CDR1 SGHVS and CDR2 FNYEAQ. This CDR3 reads CASSPGTGHNSPLHF. In DNA form, the CDR3 reads TGTGCCAGCAGCCCCGGGACAGGGCACAATTCACCCCTCCACTTT.

The chain joins TRBV6-2 or TRBV6-3 to TRBJ2-7; D perhaps matches TRBD2 (5 bases). Trimming took 4 bases from V and 2 from J, leaving 12 bases between them. Germline lookup yields CDR1 MNHEY and CDR2 SVGEGT. The CDR3 contains 14 residues. The CDR3 sequence: CASSSGRTAYEQYF. CDR3 DNA sequence: TGTGCCAGCAGTTCCGGACGGACTGCCTACGAGCAGTACTTC.

This chain links TRBV7-2 with TRBJ2-2, with D perhaps TRBD1 (5 bases). V lost 3 bases to trimming and J lost 0 bases, with 8 bases between them. Germline V gene lookup returns CDR1 SGHTA and CDR2 FQGNSA. The CDR3 is 15 amino acids. The CDR3 is CASSFAGTNTGELFF. The CDR3 nucleotides read TGTGCCAGCAGCTTTGCAGGGACGAACACCGGGGAGCTGTTTTTT.

The chain has TRBV28 and TRBJ1-2, with 8 bases matching TRBD1. Germline-derived CDR1 and CDR2 are MDHEN and SYDVKM. The CDR3 contains 14 residues. The V gene end was trimmed by 6 bases and the J gene end by 8 bases; junction bases not matched to a gene: 11. CDR3 sequence (DNA): TGTGCCAGCAGGCCCGGGTCAGGGGGCTGGGGCTACACCTTC. It yields the protein CASRPGSGGWGYTF.

The chain joins TRBV7-2 to TRBJ2-5, with 8 bases aligning to TRBD2. The V and J ends lost 4 bases and 2 bases, in that order; junction bases with no gene match: 15. The CDR3 extends over 18 amino acids. From germline, CDR1 is SGHTA and CDR2 FQGNSA. The CDR3: CASSYPNSGTRGQETQYF. CDR3 nucleotide sequence: TGTGCCAGCAGCTATCCAAACTCCGGGACTAGGGGACAAGAGACCCAGTACTTC.

The rearrangement links TRBV9 to TRBJ2-5; 9 nucleotides agree with TRBD2. Germline assignment: CDR1 SGDLS and CDR2 YYNGEE. The ends lost 4 bases at V and 4 bases at J; junction bases unmatched: 11. There are 16 residues in the CDR3. CDR3 residues: CASSPGQRGVVETQYF. In DNA, the CDR3 is TGTGCCAGCAGCCCTGGCCAGCGGGGGGTGGTAGAGACCCAGTACTTC.

V gene TRBV27 combines with J gene TRBJ1-6; D is possibly TRBD1 (6 bases). CDR3 size: 16 residues. V was trimmed by 5 bases and J by 1 base, leaving 12 bases between them. The germline V gene encodes CDR1 MNHEY and CDR2 SMNVEV (reference sequence). The CDR3 coding sequence is TGTGCCAGCAGTCCTCACAGGGAGTCCTATAATTCACCCCTCCACTTT. Translation: CASSPHRESYNSPLHF.

This chain links TRBV4-2 with TRBJ1-1, with D possibly TRBD1 on 6 matching bases. The germline V gene encodes CDR1 LGHNA and CDR2 YNFKEQ. The CDR3 covers 16 residues. V lost 4 bases and J 5 bases, leaving 20 bases between the germline ends. The CDR3 coding sequence is TGTGCCAGCAGCCGCGATTTCGGGGGGCCGGAGACTGAAGCTTTCTTT. Translation: CASSRDFGGPETEAFF.

The chain has TRBV6-5 and TRBJ1-3, with D possibly TRBD1 on 6 matching bases. The length of the CDR3 is 15 residues. CDR1 is MNHEY and CDR2 is SVGAGI in the germline V gene. Trimming removed 6 bases at V and 3 bases at J, with 15 bases between. The CDR3 loop is CASRAEQGFGNTIYF. The CDR3 DNA sequence: TGTGCCAGCAGAGCCGAACAGGGTTTTGGAAACACCATATATTTT.

The chain employs TRBV4-1 and TRBJ1-2; D is unclear. Germline CDR1 is MGHRA and CDR2 is YSYEKL. The CDR3 loop spans 15 amino acids. The V end was cut by 1 base, the J end by 8 bases, with 17 bases between. CDR3 residues: CASSQASTLRRGYTF. In nucleotides, the CDR3 is TGCGCCAGCAGCCAAGCAAGTACCCTAAGGAGGGGCTACACCTTC.

The rearrangement links TRBV25-1 to TRBJ2-1; the match to TRBD1 covers 8 bases. CDR1 is MGHDK, CDR2 SYGVNS, per germline. After removal of 2 bases from V and 6 bases from J, the junction contained 3 bases not matched to a gene. The CDR3 is made up of 14 amino acids. The CDR3 region has the DNA TGTGCCAGCAGTGAAGGACAGGGTTTCAATGAGCAGTTCTTC. This translates into CASSEGQGFNEQFF.

In this sample, this clone turned up once. V and J are TRBV19 and TRBJ1-4; a weak D match, TRBD1 (6 bases). V gave up 5 bases and J gave up 6 bases, with 16 bases separating them. This CDR3 is 15 amino acids long. The germline gives CDR1 LNHDA, CDR2 SQIVND (reference sequence). CDR3 nucleotide sequence: TGTGCCAGTAGTCCGGACCGGGACAATCATGAAAAACTGTTTTTT. This encodes CASSPDRDNHEKLFF.

This chain joins TRBV18 and TRBJ1-3, with a tentative D call TRBD1 (6 bases). The germline V gene encodes CDR1 KGHSH and CDR2 LQKENI. The CDR3 extends over 16 amino acids. V dropped 3 bases and J dropped 0 bases, with 12 bases sitting between them. This CDR3 is CASSPTGQSSGNTIYF. CDR3 sequence (DNA): TGTGCCAGCTCACCGACAGGTCAGAGCTCTGGAAACACCATATATTTT.

A single count supports this clone. This chain connects TRBV5-6 to TRBJ1-2; tentatively, D is TRBD1 (6 bases). Deletions cut 2 bases from V and 0 bases from J, with 20 bases between. Looked up from germline, CDR1 is SGHDT and CDR2 is YYEEEE. The CDR3 runs to 18 residues. The CDR3 loop is CASSFSGAGARANYGYTF. DNA of the CDR3: TGTGCCAGCAGCTTTAGTGGGGCAGGGGCCCGAGCTAACTATGGCTACACCTTC.

The chain combines TRBV6-5 with TRBJ2-7; 9 bases line up with TRBD1. Trimming took 8 bases from V and 5 from J; bases not matched to a gene: 4. Germline V gene sequence: CDR1 MNHEY, CDR2 SVGAGI. The length of the CDR3 is 12 residues. The DNA for the CDR3 is TGTGCCAGCCGGGGACAGGGCAACGAGCAGTACTTC. Translation gives CASRGQGNEQYF.

The chain joins TRBV21-1 to TRBJ2-7; the table assigns TRBD1, which was not confirmed against the DNA. TRBV21-1 is marked as a pseudogene. This CDR3 spans 17 amino acids. The CDR3 nucleotides read TGTGCCAGCAGCAGAGCGCCTGGGACACCGAGTAGCTACGAGCAGTACTTC. Protein sequence: CASSRAPGTPSSYEQYF.

This clone occurred a few times. The chain links TRBV19 to TRBJ1-6; D unresolved. Germline CDR1 is LNHDA and CDR2 is SQIVND (reference sequence). The V and J ends lost 3 bases and 7 bases respectively, with 10 bases between them. This CDR3 has 14 residues. The CDR3 is CASSIPGGNSPLHF. CDR3 nucleotide sequence: TGTGCCAGTAGTATCCCCGGAGGGAATTCACCCCTCCACTTT.